The following is a T cell receptor beta chain sequence with its context. Unmatched junction bases numbered 7, after V lost 1 base and J lost 0 bases. CDR3 length equals 17 residues. The germline V gene encodes CDR1 SGHRS and CDR2 YFSETQ. The source of the sample is a study of blood T cell repertoires in COVID-19. Across the whole study: Samples representing acute and convalescent COVID-19 were sourced from the United States, Italy and Spain.

Here immunoSEQ multiplex PCR was the method, and the copy in TCRdb shows in-frame clones only, minus some. The sample lists approximately 430,000 clones; roughly 85% were seen once. Specimen: peripheral blood. The TCR originated in a woman aged 30 to 39 with active or convalescent COVID-19. The V gene is TRBV5-1, the J gene TRBJ2-3; TRBD2 matches at 8 bases. CDR3 region: CASSLSASGRSTDTQYF. The CDR3 region has the DNA TGCGCCAGCAGCTTGTCTGCTAGCGGGCGAAGCACAGATACGCAGTATTTT.